These 14 T cell receptor beta chains came from one sample sequenced in a study of vaccination and CD4 T cells after COVID-19. As to treatment: roughly 10-day PBMC culture with coronavirus spike peptide pools or control peptides (ViraFEST assay). Their specific antigens are unknown. At the Johns Hopkins FTIC core, DNA taken from cultured CD4+ T cells was sequenced by way of the Oncomine TCR Beta short-read assay. TCRdb redid the calling of the PCR reads with MiXCR, one entry per CDR3 protein. Among about 11,000 distinct CDR3 sequences, roughly 50% were seen once, and the ten largest hold over 10%. The material sequenced was CD4+ T cells from blood, cultured in vitro. Source of these receptors: a human donor who had recovered from COVID-19.

J is TRBJ1-5 and V is TRBV7-2, with TRBD1 as a possible D gene (6 bases). Per the germline V gene, CDR1 is SGHTA and CDR2 is FQGNSA. Trimming took 6 bases from V and 4 from J, leaving 10 bases between them. CDR3 length: 13 residues. CDR3 sequence: CASRGGLNQPQHF. DNA for the CDR3: TGTGCCAGCAGGGGGGGGCTTAATCAGCCCCAGCATTTT.

The chain uses TRBV18 and TRBJ2-5, with TRBD1 identical over 7 bases. The CDR3 runs to 13 residues. Germline CDR1 KGHSH, CDR2 LQKENI. Losses at the gene ends were 5 bases for V and 4 bases for J; bases not matched to a gene: 4. The CDR3 protein is CASSDNRGETQYF. Here the CDR3 DNA reads TGTGCCAGCTCAGACAACAGGGGAGAGACCCAGTACTTC.

The V and J genes are TRBV18 and TRBJ1-2, with 8 bases matching TRBD1. V was clipped by 2 bases and J by 5 bases; unmatched bases: 7. Looked up from germline, CDR1 is KGHSH and CDR2 is LQKENI. CDR3 length equals 15 residues. The CDR3 loop reads CASSPARTGIYGYTF. CDR3 in DNA: TGTGCCAGCTCACCAGCGAGGACAGGGATTTATGGCTACACCTTC.

The chain carries TRBV7-3 and TRBJ2-1; 11 bases agree with TRBD2. After removal of 1 base from V and 9 bases from J, the junction contained 5 bases not matched to a gene. This CDR3 contains 15 residues. CDR1 and CDR2 (germline): SGHTA, FQGTGA. The CDR3 region has the DNA TGTGCCAGCAGCTTAAGTCTAGCGGGAGGCAGTGAGCAGTTCTTC. This gives the protein CASSLSLAGGSEQFF.

In its sample, this clonotype was seen a few times. The gene calls are TRBV6-1 and TRBJ2-7; 9 bases line up with TRBD1. Germline loops: CDR1 MNHNS, CDR2 SASEGT. The CDR3 is 14 amino acids. Trimming cost V 5 bases and J 4 bases; bases outside gene matches: 6. CDR3 DNA sequence: TGTGCCAGCAGTCTGGACAGGGGAAGGTACGAGCAGTACTTC. It encodes CASSLDRGRYEQYF.

The V call is TRBV12-3 or TRBV12-4, the J call TRBJ2-7; D is unresolved. Trimming shortened V by 0 bases and J by 3 bases, and 9 bases separated the two germline ends. The CDR3 is 14 amino acids. This CDR3 is CASSLAGKGYEQYF. In nucleotides, the CDR3 is TGTGCCAGCAGTTTAGCAGGGAAAGGCTACGAGCAGTACTTC.

The chain joins TRBV28 to TRBJ2-2; possibly TRBD2 for D (6 bases). Looked up from germline, CDR1 is MDHEN and CDR2 is SYDVKM. V was pared by 6 bases and J by 1 base, with 15 bases between. This CDR3 region has 16 residues. The CDR3 nucleotides read TGTGCCAGCAGCCTGGGGCGGGGCGGGAACACCGGGGAGCTGTTTTTT. This translates into CASSLGRGGNTGELFF.

The CDR3 DNA follows: TGTGCCAGCAGTTACGCGGGACGATATGAGCAGTTCTTC. Residues: CASSYAGRYEQFF. This chain joins TRBV6-2 or TRBV6-3 and TRBJ2-1; TRBD2 is a possible D gene (6 bases). Trimming shortened V by 2 bases and J by 8 bases, and 10 bases separated the two germline ends. The CDR3 length is 13 residues. Germline CDR1 is MNHEY and CDR2 is SVGEGT.

CDR3 in amino acids: CASSWGGEGTETQYF. Here the CDR3 DNA reads TGTGCCAGCAGCTGGGGGGGGGAGGGTACGGAGACCCAGTACTTC. The chain uses TRBV7-9 and TRBJ2-5; 7 nucleotides align to TRBD2. Germline CDR1 SEHNR, CDR2 FQNEAQ (reference sequence). V trimming: 4 bases; J trimming: 5 bases; junction bases outside the gene matches: 10. The length of the CDR3 is 15 residues.

V usage is TRBV6-1 and J usage is TRBJ1-2; no firm D call. The V gene's germline CDR1 is MNHNS and CDR2 SASEGT. V dropped 4 bases and J dropped 4 bases, with 16 bases sitting between them. This CDR3 region has 15 residues. This chain's CDR3 is CASSGRLDLVYGYTF. As DNA, the CDR3 is TGTGCCAGCAGTGGCCGACTGGACTTAGTCTATGGCTACACCTTC.

The V call is TRBV6-1, the J call TRBJ2-7, with TRBD2 matching 7 bases. CDR1 is MNHNS, CDR2 SASEGT, per germline. The CDR3 is 15 residues long. Germline trimming cut 3 bases from V and 0 bases from J; bases unmatched to any gene: 5. The CDR3 loop is CASSEMAGDSYEQYF. CDR3 bases: TGTGCCAGCAGTGAGATGGCGGGAGACTCCTACGAGCAGTACTTC.

Only a few counts were recorded for this clonotype. This chain connects TRBV11-1 to TRBJ2-1; TRBD2 aligns across 13 bases. V lost 3 bases to trimming and J lost 10 bases; unmatched junction nucleotides: 6. The CDR3 runs 15 residues. Germline CDR1 is SGHAT and CDR2 is FQDESV (reference sequence). The CDR3 is CASSFRLAGGVEQFF. As DNA, the CDR3 is TGTGCCAGCAGCTTCCGACTAGCGGGGGGTGTGGAGCAGTTCTTC.

The chain joins TRBV20-1 to TRBJ2-3, with 11 nucleotides matching TRBD2. J gave up 0 bases and V 8 bases, and 10 bases lay outside the gene matches. This CDR3 has 16 residues. Germline CDR1 is DFQATT and CDR2 is SNEGSKA (reference sequence). CDR3 sequence (DNA): TGCAGTTCAACTAGCGGGAGCCTTACTAGCACAGATACGCAGTATTTT. Encoded protein: CSSTSGSLTSTDTQYF.

The chain joins TRBV20-1 to TRBJ1-5; TRBD1 aligns across 12 bases. Germline CDR1 DFQATT, CDR2 SNEGSKA (reference sequence). Trimming at V came to 1 base and at J to 5 bases, leaving 9 bases not matched to a gene. The CDR3 consists of 17 residues. The CDR3: CSARVTAGQGADQPQHF. CDR3 coding DNA: TGCAGTGCTAGAGTCACTGCGGGACAGGGGGCGGATCAGCCCCAGCATTTT.